This record covers a single T cell receptor beta chain. The data belong to a study of blood T cell repertoires in COVID-19. At the level of the study: Whether acute or convalescent, the COVID-19 samples came from the United States, Italy and Spain.

Authors' analysis steps: Counts of nucleated cells, estimated from reference gene primer amplification, were obtained. Sequencing used immunoSEQ multiplex PCR; TCRdb keeps in-frame clones, though not all of them. V, J and clone size derive from that table, while D and trimming were established from the DNA sequence. Among about 290,000 clones, roughly nine tenths were seen once, and the ten largest hold 0.94%. V was cut by 3 bases and J by 14 bases, with 25 bases left in between. CDR3 length: 15 residues. The germline gives CDR1 SGHVS, CDR2 FQNEAQ. The origin of this receptor is a woman between 40 and 55 years old who had recovered from COVID-19. The sample comprised peripheral blood. This chain joins TRBV7-8 and TRBJ1-2, with D uncertain. CDR3 sequence reads: CASSFDSYAPNQRTF. As DNA, the CDR3 is TGTGCCAGCAGCTTTGACTCTTACGCCCCGAACCAGCGGACCTTC.